This is a list of T cell receptor beta chains from one sample in a study of T cell repertoires in aging, cancer and after chemotherapy. Via MiXCR, TCRdb re-called the multiplex PCR reads, giving one row per CDR3 protein. The sample records approximately 1,000 distinct CDR3 sequences, about 28% being singletons. Material for sequencing was blood. The receptors stem from a human donor with a solid tumor. CDR3s include the opening cysteine and the closing phenylalanine or tryptophan. A D gene is named only where the DNA matches it firmly. A row's size may be missing; if present it is once, few, many or a size class.

d_gene,abundance,j_gene,v_gene,CDR3nt,CDR3aa
-,-,TRBJ2-7,TRBV28,TGTGCCAGCAGTTTCCTTGTGGGTAGATCGTCGCACGAGCAGTACTTC,CASSFLVGRSSHEQYF
-,few,TRBJ1-2,TRBV19,TGTGCCAGTAGTATGGGCCAGACTAACTATGGCTACACCTTC,CASSMGQTNYGYTF
TRBD1,-,TRBJ2-2,TRBV12-3/TRBV12-4,TGTGCCAGCAGCCAAGCACAGGGGGCGAACACCGGGGAGCTGTTTTTT,CASSQAQGANTGELFF
-,few,TRBJ1-5,TRBV20-1,TGCAGTGCTAGAGATGGGGGGGAGTCACAGCCCCAGCATTTT,CSARDGGESQPQHF
-,few,TRBJ2-1,TRBV28,TGTGCCAGCAGTTTGTGGGGCCACAATGAGCAGTTCTTC,CASSLWGHNEQFF
TRBD1,medium-sized,TRBJ2-7,TRBV28,TGTGCCAGCAGTTTCGGACAGGGGAGCACCTACGAGCAGTACTTC,CASSFGQGSTYEQYF
TRBD2,large,TRBJ2-7,TRBV20-1,TGCAGTGCTAGATCCGAGAGGAGCGGGGACCACTACGAGCAGTACTTC,CSARSERSGDHYEQYF
-,large,TRBJ1-2,TRBV20-1,TGCAGTGCTTCAACCTATGGCTACACCTTC,CSASTYGYTF
TRBD1,medium-sized,TRBJ2-2,TRBV20-1,TGCAGTGCTAGAGATCCGGGACAGGGGGACACCGGGGAGCTGTTTTTT,CSARDPGQGDTGELFF
TRBD2,medium-sized,TRBJ2-7,TRBV20-1,TGCAGTGCTAATAGCGGGAGGGCCTGGGAGCAGTACTTC,CSANSGRAWEQYF
-,medium-sized,TRBJ2-7,TRBV5-6,TGTGCCAGCAGCTCGAACTACGAGCAGTACTTC,CASSSNYEQYF
TRBD2,medium-sized,TRBJ2-7,TRBV7-9,TGTGCCAGCAGCTTAGCGCAGAGCGGGGCCTACGAGCAGTACTTC,CASSLAQSGAYEQYF
TRBD2,medium-sized,TRBJ2-5,TRBV7-3,TGTGCCAGCAGCCGGACTAGCGGGAGTATGACCCAGTACTTC,CASSRTSGSMTQYF
TRBD2,medium-sized,TRBJ2-2,TRBV10-2,TGCGCCTCCGGGAGGGCCGAGACCGGGGAGCTGTTTTTT,CASGRAETGELFF
-,-,TRBJ2-1,TRBV11-3,TGTGCCAGCAGCCGCGGTACTATAGAATACAATGAGCAGTTCTTC,CASSRGTIEYNEQFF
TRBD2,medium-sized,TRBJ2-5,TRBV7-9,TGTGCCAGCAGCTTAAGACTAGCGGGAGAGGAGACCCAGTACTTC,CASSLRLAGEETQYF
-,large,TRBJ1-2,TRBV19,TGTGCCAGCCGCTACAGGGATAACTATGGCTACACCTTC,CASRYRDNYGYTF
TRBD1,few,TRBJ2-7,TRBV12-3/TRBV12-4,TGTGCCAGCAGTACAGGGGGGAATTGGGACTCCTACGAGCAGTACTTC,CASSTGGNWDSYEQYF